The sequence of this TCR beta chain was determined in a study of T cells after yellow fever vaccination. Overall study findings and caveats: The secondary response peaked faster, at day 5 versus 15, but was weaker.

This clonotype has a handful of counts. Its antigen remains unknown. There are 14 residues in the CDR3. V lost 5 bases and J lost 2, with 13 bases in between. TCR cDNA, made by 5'RACE template switching, carried an added universal primer site and UMIs. TCRdb re-analysed the 5' RACE reads in MiXCR, keeping a single row per CDR3 protein. The table lists about 320,000 distinct CDR3 sequences, approximately 13% of them singletons. Sequencing used CD4+ T cells sorted from PBMCs, obtained 15 days after the yellow fever booster vaccination. The chain uses TRBV12-3 or TRBV12-4 and TRBJ2-7; a weak D match, TRBD1 (6 bases). The TCR comes from a man younger than 35 who received the YFV17D yellow fever vaccine. CDR3 nucleotides: TGTGCCAGCAGTCCCACAGGGATTACCTACGAGCAGTACGTC. It is translated as CASSPTGITYEQYV.